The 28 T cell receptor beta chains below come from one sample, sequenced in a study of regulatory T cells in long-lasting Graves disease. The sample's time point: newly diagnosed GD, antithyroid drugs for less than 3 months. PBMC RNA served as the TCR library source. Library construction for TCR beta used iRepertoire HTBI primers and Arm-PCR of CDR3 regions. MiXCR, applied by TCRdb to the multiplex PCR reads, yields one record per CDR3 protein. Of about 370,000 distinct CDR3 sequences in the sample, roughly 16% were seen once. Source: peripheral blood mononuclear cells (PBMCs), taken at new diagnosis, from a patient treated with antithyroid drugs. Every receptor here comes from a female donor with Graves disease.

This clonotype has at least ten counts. As DNA, the CDR3 is TGTGCCAGCAGTTACTCCCGTTCAGGGACCGGGGAGCTGTTTTTT. This gives the protein CASSYSRSGTGELFF. The chain joins TRBV6-5 to TRBJ2-2; maybe TRBD1 (5 bases). This CDR3 is 15 amino acids long. Trimming left V 0 bases short and J 5 bases short, with 10 bases between. Germline assignment: CDR1 MNHEY and CDR2 SVGAGI.

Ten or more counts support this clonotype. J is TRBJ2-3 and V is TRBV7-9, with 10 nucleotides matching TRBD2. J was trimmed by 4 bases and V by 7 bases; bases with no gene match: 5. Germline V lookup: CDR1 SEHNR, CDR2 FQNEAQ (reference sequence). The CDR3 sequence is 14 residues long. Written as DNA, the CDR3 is TGTGCCAGCACCACAGGGACTAGCGCAGATACGCAGTATTTT. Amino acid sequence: CASTTGTSADTQYF.

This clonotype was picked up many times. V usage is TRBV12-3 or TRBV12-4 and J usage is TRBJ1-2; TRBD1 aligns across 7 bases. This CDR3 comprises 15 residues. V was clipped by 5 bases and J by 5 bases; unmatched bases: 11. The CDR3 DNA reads TGTGCCAGCAGTGGACGCCAGGGGGTTTATTATGGCTACACCTTC. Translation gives CASSGRQGVYYGYTF.

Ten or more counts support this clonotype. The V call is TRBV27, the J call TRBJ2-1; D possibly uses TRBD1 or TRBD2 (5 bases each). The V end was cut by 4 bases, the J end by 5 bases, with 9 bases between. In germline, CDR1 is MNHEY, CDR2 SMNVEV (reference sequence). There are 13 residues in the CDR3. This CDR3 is CASSYEGNNEQFF. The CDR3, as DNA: TGTGCCAGCAGTTATGAGGGGAACAATGAGCAGTTCTTC.

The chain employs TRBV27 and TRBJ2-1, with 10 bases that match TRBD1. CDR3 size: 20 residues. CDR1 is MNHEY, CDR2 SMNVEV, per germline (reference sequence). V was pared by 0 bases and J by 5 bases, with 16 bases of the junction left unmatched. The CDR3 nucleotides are TGTGCCAGCAGTTTATCTCTAGGGTTTATGGACAGGGGGATTCACAATGAGCAGTTCTTC. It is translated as CASSLSLGFMDRGIHNEQFF.

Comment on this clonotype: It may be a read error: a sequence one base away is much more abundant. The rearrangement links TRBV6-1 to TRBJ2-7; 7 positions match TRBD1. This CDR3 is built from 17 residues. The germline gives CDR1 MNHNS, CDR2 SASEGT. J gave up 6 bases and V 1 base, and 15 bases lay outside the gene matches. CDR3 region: CASSEDRGVFWVGEQYF. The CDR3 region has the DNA TGTGCCAGCAGTGAAGACAGGGGCGTGTTCTGGGTAGGCGAGCAGTACTTC.

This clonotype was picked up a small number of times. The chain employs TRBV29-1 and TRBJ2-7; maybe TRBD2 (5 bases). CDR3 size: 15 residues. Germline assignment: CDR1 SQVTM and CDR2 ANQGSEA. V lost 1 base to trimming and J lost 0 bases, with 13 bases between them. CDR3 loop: CSVEARTASSYEQYF. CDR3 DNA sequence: TGCAGCGTTGAAGCTAGGACTGCAAGCTCCTACGAGCAGTACTTC.

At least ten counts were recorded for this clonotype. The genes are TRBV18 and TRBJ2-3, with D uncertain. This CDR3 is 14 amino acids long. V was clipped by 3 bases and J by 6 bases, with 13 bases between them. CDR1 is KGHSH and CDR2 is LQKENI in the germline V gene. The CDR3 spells CASSPSPTPDTQYF. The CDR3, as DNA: TGTGCCAGCTCACCGTCCCCTACCCCCGATACGCAGTATTTT.

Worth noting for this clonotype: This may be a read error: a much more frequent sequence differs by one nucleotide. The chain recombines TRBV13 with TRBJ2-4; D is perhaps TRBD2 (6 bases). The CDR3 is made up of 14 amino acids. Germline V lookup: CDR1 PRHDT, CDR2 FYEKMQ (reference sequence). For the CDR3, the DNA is TGTGCCGGCAGCTTAAGCGGAGGGGAAAACATTCAGTACTTC. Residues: CAGSLSGGENIQYF.

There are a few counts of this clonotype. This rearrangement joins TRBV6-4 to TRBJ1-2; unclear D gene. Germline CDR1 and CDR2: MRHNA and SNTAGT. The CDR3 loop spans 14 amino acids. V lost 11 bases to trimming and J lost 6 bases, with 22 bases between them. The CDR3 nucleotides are TGTGCCGCATCTCGCGAGGGCGAGGGAAATGGCTACACCTTC. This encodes CAASREGEGNGYTF.

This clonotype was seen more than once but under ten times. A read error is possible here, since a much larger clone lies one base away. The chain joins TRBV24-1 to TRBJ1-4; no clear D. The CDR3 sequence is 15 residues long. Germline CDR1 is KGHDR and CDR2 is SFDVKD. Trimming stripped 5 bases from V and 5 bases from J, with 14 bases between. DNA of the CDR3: TGTGCCACCAGTGCGACGGATGGTGCGAATGAAAAACTGTTTTTT. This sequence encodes CATSATDGANEKLFF.

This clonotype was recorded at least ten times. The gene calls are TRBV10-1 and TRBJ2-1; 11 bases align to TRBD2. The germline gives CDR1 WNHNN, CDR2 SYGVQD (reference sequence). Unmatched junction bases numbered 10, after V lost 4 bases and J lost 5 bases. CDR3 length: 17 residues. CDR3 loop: CASSGGPGTSGHNEQFF. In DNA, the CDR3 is TGCGCCAGCAGTGGTGGACCCGGGACTAGCGGACACAATGAGCAGTTCTTC.

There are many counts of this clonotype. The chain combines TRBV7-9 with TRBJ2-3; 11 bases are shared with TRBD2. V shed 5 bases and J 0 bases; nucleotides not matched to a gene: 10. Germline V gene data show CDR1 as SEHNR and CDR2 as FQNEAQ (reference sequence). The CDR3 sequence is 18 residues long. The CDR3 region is CASSPEPGTSGSTDTQYF. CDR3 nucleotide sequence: TGTGCCAGCAGCCCAGAGCCAGGGACTAGCGGAAGCACAGATACGCAGTATTTT.

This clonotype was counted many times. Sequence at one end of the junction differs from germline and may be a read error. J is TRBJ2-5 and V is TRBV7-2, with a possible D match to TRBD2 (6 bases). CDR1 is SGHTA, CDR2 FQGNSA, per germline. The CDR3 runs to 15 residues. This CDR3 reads CASSLGGLSQETQYF. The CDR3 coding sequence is TGCGCCAGCAGCCTGGGGGGATTGAGTCAAGAGACCCAGTACTTC.

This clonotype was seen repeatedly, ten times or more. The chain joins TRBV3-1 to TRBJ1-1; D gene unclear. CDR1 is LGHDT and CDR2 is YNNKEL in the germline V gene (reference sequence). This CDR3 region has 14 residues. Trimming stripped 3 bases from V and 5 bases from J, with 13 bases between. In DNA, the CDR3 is TGTGCCAGCAGCCAGTGGAGGGAAGGGACTGAAGCTTTCTTT. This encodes CASSQWREGTEAFF.

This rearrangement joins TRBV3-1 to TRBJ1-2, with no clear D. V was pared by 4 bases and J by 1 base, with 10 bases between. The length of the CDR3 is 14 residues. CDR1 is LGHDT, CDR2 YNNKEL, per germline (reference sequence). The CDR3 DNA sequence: TGTGCCAGCAGCCCCTACCCCCGTAACTATGGCTACACCTTC. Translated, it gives CASSPYPRNYGYTF.

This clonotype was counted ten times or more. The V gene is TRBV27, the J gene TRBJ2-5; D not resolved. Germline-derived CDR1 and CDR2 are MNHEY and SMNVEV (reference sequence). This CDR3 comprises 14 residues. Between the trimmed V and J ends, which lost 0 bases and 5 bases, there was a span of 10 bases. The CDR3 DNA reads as TGTGCCAGCAGTTTATCGAGTTCTGTGGAGACCCAGTACTTC. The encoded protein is CASSLSSSVETQYF.

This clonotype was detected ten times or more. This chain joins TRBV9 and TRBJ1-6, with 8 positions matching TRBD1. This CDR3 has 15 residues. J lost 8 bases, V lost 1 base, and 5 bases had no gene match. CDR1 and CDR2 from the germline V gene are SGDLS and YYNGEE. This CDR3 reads CASSVRTGYDSPLHF. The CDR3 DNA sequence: TGTGCCAGCAGCGTAAGGACAGGGTACGATTCACCCCTCCACTTT.

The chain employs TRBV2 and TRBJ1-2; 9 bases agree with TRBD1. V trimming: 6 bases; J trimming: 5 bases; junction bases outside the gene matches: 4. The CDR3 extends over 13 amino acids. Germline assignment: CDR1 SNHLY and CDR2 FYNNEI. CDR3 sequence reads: CASRAGTGYGYTF. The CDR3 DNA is TGTGCCAGCAGGGCCGGGACAGGGTATGGCTACACCTTC.

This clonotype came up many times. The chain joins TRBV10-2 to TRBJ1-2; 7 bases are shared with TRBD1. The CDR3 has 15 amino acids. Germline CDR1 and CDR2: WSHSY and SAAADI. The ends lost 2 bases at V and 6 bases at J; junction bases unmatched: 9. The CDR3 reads CASSELAQGVNGYTF. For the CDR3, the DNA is TGCGCCAGCAGTGAGCTCGCCCAGGGGGTGAATGGCTACACCTTC.

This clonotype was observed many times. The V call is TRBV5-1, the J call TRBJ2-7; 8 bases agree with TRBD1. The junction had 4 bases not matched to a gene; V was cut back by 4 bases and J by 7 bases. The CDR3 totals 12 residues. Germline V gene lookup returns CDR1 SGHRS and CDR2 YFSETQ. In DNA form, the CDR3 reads TGCGCCAGCAGCACACAGGGGGTTGAGCAGTACTTC. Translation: CASSTQGVEQYF.

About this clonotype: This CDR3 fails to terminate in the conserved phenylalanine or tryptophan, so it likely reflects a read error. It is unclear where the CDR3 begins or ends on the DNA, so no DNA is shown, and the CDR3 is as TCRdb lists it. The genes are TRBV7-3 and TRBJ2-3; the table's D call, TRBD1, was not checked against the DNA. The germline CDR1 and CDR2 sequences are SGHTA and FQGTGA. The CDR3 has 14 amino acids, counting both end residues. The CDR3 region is CASSPGKAQILGNR.

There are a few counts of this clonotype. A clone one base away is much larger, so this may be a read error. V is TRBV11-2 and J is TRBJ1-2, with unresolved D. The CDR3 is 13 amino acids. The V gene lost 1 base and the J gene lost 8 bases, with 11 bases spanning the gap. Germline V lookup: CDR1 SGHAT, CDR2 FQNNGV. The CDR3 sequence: CASSLGFLGGYTF. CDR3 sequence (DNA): TGTGCCAGCAGCTTAGGATTCCTTGGGGGCTACACCTTC.

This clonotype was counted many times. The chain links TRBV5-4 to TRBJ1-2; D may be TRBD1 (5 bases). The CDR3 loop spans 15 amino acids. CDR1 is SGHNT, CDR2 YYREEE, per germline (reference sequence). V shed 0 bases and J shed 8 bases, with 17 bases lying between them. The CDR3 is CASSLVHPGRGGYTF. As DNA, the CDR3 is TGTGCCAGCAGCTTGGTACATCCGGGTAGGGGCGGCTACACCTTC.

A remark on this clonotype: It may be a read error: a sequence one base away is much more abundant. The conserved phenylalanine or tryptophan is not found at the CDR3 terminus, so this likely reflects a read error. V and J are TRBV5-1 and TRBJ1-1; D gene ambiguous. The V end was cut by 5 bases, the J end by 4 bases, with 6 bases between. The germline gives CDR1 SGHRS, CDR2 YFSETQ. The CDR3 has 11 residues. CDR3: CASRGTTEAFS. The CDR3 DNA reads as TGCGCCAGCAGGGGTACCACTGAAGCTTTCTCT.

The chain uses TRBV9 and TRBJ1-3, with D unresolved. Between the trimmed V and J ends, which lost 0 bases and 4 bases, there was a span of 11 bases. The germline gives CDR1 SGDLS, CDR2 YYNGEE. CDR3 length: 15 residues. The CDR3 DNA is TGTGCCAGCAGCGTAGACTGGTCTGGGGGAAACACCATATATTTT. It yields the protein CASSVDWSGGNTIYF.

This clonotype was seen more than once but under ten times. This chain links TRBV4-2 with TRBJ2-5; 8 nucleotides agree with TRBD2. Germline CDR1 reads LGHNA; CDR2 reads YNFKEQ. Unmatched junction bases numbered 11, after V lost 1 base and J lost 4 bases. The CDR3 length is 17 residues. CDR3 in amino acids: CASSQGTGGGNLETQYF. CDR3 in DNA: TGTGCCAGCAGCCAAGGAACCGGGGGGGGGAACCTAGAGACCCAGTACTTC.

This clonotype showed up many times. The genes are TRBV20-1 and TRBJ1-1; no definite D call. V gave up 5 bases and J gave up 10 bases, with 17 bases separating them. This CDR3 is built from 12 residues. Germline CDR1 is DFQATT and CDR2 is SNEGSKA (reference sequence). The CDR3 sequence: CSAAHLGARAFF. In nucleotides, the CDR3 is TGCAGTGCTGCACACCTGGGTGCACGAGCTTTCTTT.